The clone carrying this T cell receptor (beta chain) is a singleton in its sample. Antigen specificity is unknown. The protocol was immunoSEQ multiplex PCR, while the TCRdb copy is restricted to in-frame clones and leaves out a portion. In the table there are over 4,500 clones, 60% to 80% of which are singletons. The record originates from a study of lymphopenia after photon versus proton radiotherapy. Notes on the study in general: In patients who died, overall survival fell as post-nadir TCR diversity dropped more. Photon-treated patients lost naive T cells and TCR diversity; proton-treated stayed stable. Oligoclonal CD8+ Temra expansion after nadir drove photon patients' diversity drop. Survival link was tested only in deceased patients; proton benefit remains a possibility.

The germline V gene encodes CDR1 SNHLY and CDR2 FYNNEI. Trimming cost V 2 bases and J 10 bases, with 12 bases left between them. The CDR3 consists of 13 residues. The rearrangement uses TRBV2 and TRBJ2-1; D is uncertain. The receptor was derived from a man at least 80 years old with esophageal cancer. Material: peripheral blood, obtained from a patient treated with proton-based radiotherapy. The CDR3 coding sequence is TGTGCCAGCAGTGAACCCTTCGAGGTCGAGCAGTTCTTC. Amino acids: CASSEPFEVEQFF.